These 20 T cell receptor beta chains were all obtained from the same sample, sequenced in a study of shared clonotypes between healthy human individuals. Profiled with immunoSEQ multiplex PCR; TCRdb holds only in-frame clones, not every one. The sample has about 2.3 million clones, under 95% seen once. Sequencing input: naive CD4+ T cells from PBMCs. Subset denoted: CD45RA+ positively selected. The receptor source for this set is a man aged 18 to 29 in good health. Some clones in this sample may be carry-over from other donors' samples.

For the CDR3, the DNA is TGTGCCAGCAGACCCCGGGCAGGGCTGGAGACCCAGTACTTC. Translating gives CASRPRAGLETQYF. The chain recombines TRBV28 with TRBJ2-5, with D possibly matching TRBD1 (5 bases). This CDR3 is built from 14 residues. CDR1 is MDHEN and CDR2 is SYDVKM in the germline V gene. V lost 6 bases, J lost 5 bases, and 16 bases lay in between. The full variable domain, completed using reference TRBV28 and TRBJ2-5, is DVKVTQSSRYLVKRTGEKVFLECVQDMDHENMFWYRQDPGLGLRLIYFSYDVKMKEKGDIPEGYSVSREKKERFSLILESASTNQTSMYLCASRPRAGLETQYFGPGTRLLVL.

Here the CDR3 reads CASRRAFGPYNSPLHF. Written as DNA, the CDR3 is TGCGCCAGCAGAAGGGCCTTCGGTCCCTATAATTCACCCCTCCACTTT. V gene TRBV5-1 combines with J gene TRBJ1-6; D is ambiguous. Germline CDR1 and CDR2: SGHRS and YFSETQ. The CDR3 spans 16 residues. V was trimmed by 5 bases and J by 2 bases, leaving 14 bases between them.

The chain has TRBV28 and TRBJ1-2; the match to TRBD1 covers 8 bases. The germline CDR1 and CDR2 sequences are MDHEN and SYDVKM. V was clipped by 5 bases and J by 2 bases; unmatched bases: 4. The CDR3 runs to 14 residues. CDR3 amino acids: CASSIRTGNYGYTF. The CDR3 DNA follows: TGTGCCAGCAGTATCAGGACAGGGAACTATGGCTACACCTTC.

The rearrangement links TRBV28 to TRBJ2-3, with 8 bases lining up with TRBD1. Germline values: CDR1 MDHEN, CDR2 SYDVKM. V lost 3 bases to trimming and J lost 6 bases; unmatched junction nucleotides: 14. The CDR3 contains 17 residues. In nucleotides, the CDR3 is TGTGCCAGCAGTTTCCCGAGGGACAGGCTTACGGGGGATACGCAGTATTTT. This codes for CASSFPRDRLTGDTQYF. Drawing the rest from reference TRBV28 and TRBJ2-3, the complete variable domain is DVKVTQSSRYLVKRTGEKVFLECVQDMDHENMFWYRQDPGLGLRLIYFSYDVKMKEKGDIPEGYSVSREKKERFSLILESASTNQTSMYLCASSFPRDRLTGDTQYFGPGTRLTVL.

The rearrangement links TRBV6-5 to TRBJ2-1, with TRBD2 matching 9 bases. Germline CDR1 reads MNHEY; CDR2 reads SVGAGI. The CDR3 totals 14 residues. The trim removed 6 bases at V and 7 bases at J, leaving 7 bases unmatched. The CDR3: CASSLSGSRNEQFF. The CDR3 nucleotides are TGTGCCAGCAGCCTTAGCGGGAGTAGGAATGAGCAGTTCTTC.

The chain carries TRBV19 and TRBJ1-5; 7 positions match TRBD1. From germline, CDR1 is LNHDA and CDR2 SQIVND (reference sequence). This CDR3 has 15 residues. The V and J ends lost 2 bases and 7 bases, in that order; junction bases with no gene match: 8. The CDR3 nucleotides read TGTGCCAGTAGTATAAAGGGCCAGGGGGGCCAGCCCCAGCATTTT. This codes for CASSIKGQGGQPQHF.

As to this clone: Other nucleotide sequences from this sample produce the same CDR3. The chain links TRBV28 to TRBJ1-2; tentative D call: TRBD1 (6 bases). V lost 2 bases, J lost 4 bases, and 11 bases lay in between. The CDR3 is 14 residues long. The germline CDR1 and CDR2 sequences are MDHEN and SYDVKM. The CDR3 DNA follows: TGTGCCAGCAGTTTACGGGGGGCAGGCTATGGCTACACCTTC. Its protein product is CASSLRGAGYGYTF.

V usage is TRBV11-2 and J usage is TRBJ1-1, with 9 bases identical to TRBD1. This CDR3 region has 14 residues. V trimming: 4 bases; J trimming: 4 bases; junction bases outside the gene matches: 4. Germline V gene data show CDR1 as SGHAT and CDR2 as FQNNGV. The CDR3, as DNA: TGTGCCAGCAGCTCACTGGACAGGGGCACTGAAGCTTTCTTT. Its translation is CASSSLDRGTEAFF.

The genes are TRBV2 and TRBJ2-5; the match to TRBD2 covers 8 bases. This CDR3 region has 12 residues. CDR1 and CDR2 from the germline V gene are SNHLY and FYNNEI. V was clipped by 4 bases and J by 5 bases; unmatched bases: 0. CDR3 coding DNA: TGTGCCAGCAGTGGACTAGCGGAGACCCAGTACTTC. This gives the protein CASSGLAETQYF.

This rearrangement joins TRBV6-4 to TRBJ2-3; 8 nucleotides line up with TRBD2. The CDR3 extends over 17 amino acids. Germline CDR1 is MRHNA and CDR2 is SNTAGT. After removal of 2 bases from V and 6 bases from J, the junction contained 13 bases not matched to a gene. CDR3 in amino acids: CASSDDSGLAGGDTQYF. DNA of the CDR3: TGTGCCAGCAGTGACGACTCAGGACTAGCCGGGGGGGATACGCAGTATTTT.

The chain carries TRBV2 and TRBJ2-7; D is ambiguous. CDR3 length equals 15 residues. Between the trimmed V and J ends, which lost 5 bases and 5 bases, there was a span of 19 bases. Germline V lookup: CDR1 SNHLY, CDR2 FYNNEI. The CDR3 DNA sequence: TGTGCCAGCAGTTCCAACCGGGCCCCGAACGACGAGCAGTACTTC. Its protein is CASSSNRAPNDEQYF. The whole variable domain, remainder taken from reference TRBV2 and TRBJ2-7, is EPEVTQTPSHQVTQMGQEVILRCVPISNHLYFYWYRQILGQKVEFLVSFYNNEISEKSEIFDDQFSVERPDGSNFTLKIRSTKLEDSAMYFCASSSNRAPNDEQYFGPGTRLTVT.

This chain connects TRBV11-3 to TRBJ2-2; D unclear. Germline V CDR1 and CDR2: SGHNT, YENEEA. With 4 bases removed from V and 5 bases from J, the gap between germline ends came to 14 bases. This CDR3 spans 15 amino acids. The CDR3 sequence is CASSYDARLTGELFF. In nucleotides, the CDR3 is TGTGCCAGCAGCTACGATGCGAGGTTGACCGGGGAGCTGTTTTTT.

V and J are TRBV2 and TRBJ2-6; no clear D gene. Trimming pared 4 bases from V and 0 bases from J, leaving 4 bases between. The CDR3 has 14 residues. In germline, CDR1 is SNHLY, CDR2 FYNNEI. CDR3 DNA sequence: TGTGCCAGCAGTGGGATCTCTGGGGCCAACGTCCTGACTTTC. Translated: CASSGISGANVLTF. The entire variable domain, with the rest obtained from reference TRBV2 and TRBJ2-6, is as follows: EPEVTQTPSHQVTQMGQEVILRCVPISNHLYFYWYRQILGQKVEFLVSFYNNEISEKSEIFDDQFSVERPDGSNFTLKIRSTKLEDSAMYFCASSGISGANVLTFGAGSRLTVL.

This chain links TRBV6-5 with TRBJ1-5; 9 positions match TRBD1. The germline V gene encodes CDR1 MNHEY and CDR2 SVGAGI. V shed 5 bases and J 6 bases; nucleotides not matched to a gene: 8. This CDR3 contains 15 residues. The CDR3 nucleotides read TGTGCCAGCAGTACGCGGACAGGGGAAGGTCAGCCCCAGCATTTT. This encodes CASSTRTGEGQPQHF.

CDR3 sequence: CASTLNRGATEAFF. In DNA form, the CDR3 reads TGTGCCAGCACCCTTAATAGGGGTGCCACTGAAGCTTTCTTT. The J gene is TRBJ1-1, the V gene TRBV6-5, with a possible D match to TRBD1 (5 bases). V was cut by 7 bases and J by 4 bases, with 16 bases left in between. This CDR3 contains 14 residues. The germline CDR1 and CDR2 sequences are MNHEY and SVGAGI.

The sample holds a few counts of this clone. At the DNA level, this CDR3 is encoded by other sequences in the same sample as well. This chain links TRBV5-1 with TRBJ2-7; D is uncertain. V was pared by 4 bases and J by 2 bases, with 4 bases between. The CDR3 is made up of 11 amino acids. Germline V gene lookup returns CDR1 SGHRS and CDR2 YFSETQ. The CDR3 DNA reads as TGCGCCAGCAGCGGGGCCTACGAGCAGTACTTC. It translates to CASSGAYEQYF.

This sequence joins TRBV2 and TRBJ2-3; possibly TRBD1 for D (6 bases). The V gene's germline CDR1 is SNHLY and CDR2 FYNNEI. V gave up 6 bases and J gave up 2 bases, with 12 bases separating them. CDR3 length equals 14 residues. CDR3 residues: CASRNRATTDTQYF. The CDR3 nucleotides are TGTGCCAGCAGGAACAGGGCTACCACAGATACGCAGTATTTT.

The V and J genes are TRBV11-2 and TRBJ2-7, with 10 bases matching TRBD2. The germline gives CDR1 SGHAT, CDR2 FQNNGV. V trimming: 8 bases; J trimming: 1 base; junction bases outside the gene matches: 8. This CDR3 comprises 15 residues. CDR3 residues: CASGLSGRRSYEQYF. The CDR3 region has the DNA TGTGCCAGCGGTCTTAGCGGGAGGCGGTCCTACGAGCAGTACTTC.

The gene calls are TRBV7-9 and TRBJ2-7, with D perhaps given as TRBD1 or TRBD2 (5 bases each). Germline CDR1 and CDR2: SEHNR and FQNEAQ (reference sequence). CDR3 length: 14 amino acids. Trimming stripped 5 bases from V and 2 bases from J, with 13 bases between. CDR3 loop: CASSPGPRAYEQYF. The CDR3 coding sequence is TGTGCCAGCAGCCCGGGACCGCGAGCCTACGAGCAGTACTTC.

The rearrangement uses TRBV5-6 and TRBJ2-5; 15 nucleotides agree with TRBD2. The CDR3 runs to 19 residues. Germline trimming cut 4 bases from V and 0 bases from J; bases unmatched to any gene: 10. Germline CDR1 is SGHDT and CDR2 is YYEEEE. For the CDR3, the DNA is TGTGCCAGCAGCCAGGGACTAGCGGGAGGAGGCGGGTACCAAGAGACCCAGTACTTC. This sequence encodes CASSQGLAGGGGYQETQYF.